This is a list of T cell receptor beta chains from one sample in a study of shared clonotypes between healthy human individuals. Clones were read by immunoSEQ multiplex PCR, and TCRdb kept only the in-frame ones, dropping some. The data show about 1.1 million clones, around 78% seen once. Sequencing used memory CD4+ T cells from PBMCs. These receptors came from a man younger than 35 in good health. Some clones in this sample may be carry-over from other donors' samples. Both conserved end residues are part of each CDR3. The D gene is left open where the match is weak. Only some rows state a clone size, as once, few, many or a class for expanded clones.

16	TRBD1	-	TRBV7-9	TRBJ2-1	CASGTLGTEKVNEQFF	TGTGCCAGCGGAACTTTGGGGACAGAGAAAGTCAATGAGCAGTTCTTC
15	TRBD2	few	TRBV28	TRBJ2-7	CASRSGTSGRIEQYF	TGTGCCAGCAGGTCCGGGACTAGCGGGAGAATCGAGCAGTACTTC
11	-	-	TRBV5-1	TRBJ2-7	CASSFAYEQYF	TGCGCCAGCAGCTTCGCATACGAGCAGTACTTC
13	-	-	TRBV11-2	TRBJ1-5	CASSFSGDQPQHF	TGTGCCAGCAGCTTTTCTGGAGATCAGCCCCAGCATTTT
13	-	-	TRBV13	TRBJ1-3	CASSSLNGNTIYF	TGTGCCAGCAGCTCACTAAATGGAAACACCATATATTTT
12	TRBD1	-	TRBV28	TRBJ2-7	CASKDRGYEQYF	TGTGCCAGCAAGGACAGGGGATACGAGCAGTACTTC
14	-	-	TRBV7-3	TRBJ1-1	CAGSSKGGNTEAFF	TGTGCCGGCAGCTCCAAGGGGGGGAACACTGAAGCTTTCTTT
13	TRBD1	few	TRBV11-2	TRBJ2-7	CASSNTGVVEQYF	TGTGCCAGCAGCAATACAGGGGTAGTCGAGCAGTACTTC
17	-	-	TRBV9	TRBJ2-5	CASSVGASVLPRETQYF	TGTGCCAGCAGCGTAGGGGCTTCGGTACTCCCGCGGGAGACCCAGTACTTC
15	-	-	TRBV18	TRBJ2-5	CASSPGYAGQETQYF	TGTGCCAGCTCCCCGGGTTACGCAGGGCAAGAGACCCAGTACTTC
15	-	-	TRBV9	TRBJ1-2	CASSVGPGANYGYTF	TGTGCCAGCAGCGTAGGTCCGGGCGCTAACTATGGCTACACCTTC
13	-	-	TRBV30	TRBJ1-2	CAWKPQVSYGYTF	TGTGCCTGGAAACCCCAGGTGAGCTATGGCTACACCTTC